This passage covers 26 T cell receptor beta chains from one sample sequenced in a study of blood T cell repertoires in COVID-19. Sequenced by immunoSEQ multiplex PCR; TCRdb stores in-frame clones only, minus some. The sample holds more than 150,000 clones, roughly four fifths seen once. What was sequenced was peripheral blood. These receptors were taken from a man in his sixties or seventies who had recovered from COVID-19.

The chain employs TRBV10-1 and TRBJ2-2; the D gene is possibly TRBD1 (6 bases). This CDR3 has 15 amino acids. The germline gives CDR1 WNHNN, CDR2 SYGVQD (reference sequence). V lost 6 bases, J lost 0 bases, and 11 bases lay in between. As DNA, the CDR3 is TGCGCCAGCAGCGGGACACCTTCGAACACCGGGGAGCTGTTTTTT. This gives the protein CASSGTPSNTGELFF.

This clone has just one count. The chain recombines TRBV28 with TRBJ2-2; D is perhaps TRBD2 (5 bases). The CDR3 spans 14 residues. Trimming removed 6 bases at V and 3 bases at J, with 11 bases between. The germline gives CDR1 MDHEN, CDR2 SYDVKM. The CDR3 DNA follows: TGTGCCAGCAGAAGGACTGAATACACCGGGGAGCTGTTTTTT. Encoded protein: CASRRTEYTGELFF.

The CDR3 here is CASSLEGLTDTQYF. As DNA, the CDR3 is TGTGCCAGCAGCTTAGAGGGACTGACAGATACGCAGTATTTT. V and J are TRBV11-2 and TRBJ2-3; TRBD2 is a possible D gene (6 bases). Germline V gives CDR1 SGHAT, CDR2 FQNNGV. Trimming left V 0 bases short and J 3 bases short, with 7 bases between. This CDR3 spans 14 amino acids.

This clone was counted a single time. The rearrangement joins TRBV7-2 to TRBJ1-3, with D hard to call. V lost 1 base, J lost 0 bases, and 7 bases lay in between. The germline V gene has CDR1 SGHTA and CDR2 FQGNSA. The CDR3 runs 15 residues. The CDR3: CASSLVEGSGNTIYF. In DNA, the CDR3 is TGTGCCAGCAGCTTAGTCGAGGGCTCTGGAAACACCATATATTTT.

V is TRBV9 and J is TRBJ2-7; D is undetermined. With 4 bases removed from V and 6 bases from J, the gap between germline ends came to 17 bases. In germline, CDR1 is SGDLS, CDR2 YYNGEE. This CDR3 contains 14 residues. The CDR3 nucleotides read TGTGCCAGCAGCCCTACTCGTTTGTCCGGCGAGCAGTACTTC. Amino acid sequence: CASSPTRLSGEQYF.

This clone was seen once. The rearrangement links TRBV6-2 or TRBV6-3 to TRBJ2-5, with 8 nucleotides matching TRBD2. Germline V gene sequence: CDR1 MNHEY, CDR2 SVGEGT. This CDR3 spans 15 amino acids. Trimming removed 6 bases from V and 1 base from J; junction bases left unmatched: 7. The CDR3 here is CASSHGGLVQETQYF. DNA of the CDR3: TGTGCCAGCAGCCATGGGGGACTAGTCCAAGAGACCCAGTACTTC.

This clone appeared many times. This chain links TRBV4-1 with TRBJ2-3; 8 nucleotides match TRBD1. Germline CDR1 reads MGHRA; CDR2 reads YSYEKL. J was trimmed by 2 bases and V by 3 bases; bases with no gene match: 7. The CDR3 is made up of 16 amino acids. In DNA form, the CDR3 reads TGCGCCAGCAGCCAGGGGACAGGACTTACCACAGATACGCAGTATTTT. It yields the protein CASSQGTGLTTDTQYF.

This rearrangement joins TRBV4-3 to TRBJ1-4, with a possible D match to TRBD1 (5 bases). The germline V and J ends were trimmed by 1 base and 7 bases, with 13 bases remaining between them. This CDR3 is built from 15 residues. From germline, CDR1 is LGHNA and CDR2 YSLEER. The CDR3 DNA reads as TGCGCCAGCAGCCAAGTGGGGGGGGTTGCTGAAAAACTGTTTTTT. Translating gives CASSQVGGVAEKLFF.

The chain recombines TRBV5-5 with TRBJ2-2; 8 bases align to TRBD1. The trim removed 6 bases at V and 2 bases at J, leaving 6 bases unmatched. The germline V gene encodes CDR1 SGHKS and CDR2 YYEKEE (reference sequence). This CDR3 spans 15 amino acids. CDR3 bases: TGTGCCAGCACCTGGACAGGGCCAAACACCGGGGAGCTGTTTTTT. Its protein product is CASTWTGPNTGELFF. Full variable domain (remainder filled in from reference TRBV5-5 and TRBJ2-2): DAGVTQSPTHLIKTRGQQVTLRCSPISGHKSVSWYQQVLGQGPQFIFQYYEKEERGRGNFPDRFSARQFPNYSSELNVNALLLGDSALYLCASTWTGPNTGELFFGEGSRLTVL.

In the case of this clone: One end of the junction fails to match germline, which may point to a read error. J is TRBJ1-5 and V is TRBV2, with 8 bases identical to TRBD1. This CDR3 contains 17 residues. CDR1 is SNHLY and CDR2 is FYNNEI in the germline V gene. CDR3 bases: TGTGCCAGCAGCGAAGGGACAGGCCCAGGCAGCAATCAGCCCCAGCATTTT. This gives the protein CASSEGTGPGSNQPQHF.

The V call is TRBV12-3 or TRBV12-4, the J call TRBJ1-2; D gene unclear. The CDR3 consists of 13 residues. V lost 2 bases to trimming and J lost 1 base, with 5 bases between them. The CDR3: CASSLTGNYGYTF. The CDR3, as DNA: TGTGCCAGCAGTTTAACGGGTAACTATGGCTACACCTTC.

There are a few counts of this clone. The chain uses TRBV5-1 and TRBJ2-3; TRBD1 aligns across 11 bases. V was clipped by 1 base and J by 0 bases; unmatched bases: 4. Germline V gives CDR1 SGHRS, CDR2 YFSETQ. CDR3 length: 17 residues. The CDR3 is CASSLNGQGASTDTQYF. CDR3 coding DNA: TGCGCCAGCAGCTTGAACGGACAGGGGGCCAGCACAGATACGCAGTATTTT. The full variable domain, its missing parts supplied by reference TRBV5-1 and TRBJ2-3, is KAGVTQTPRYLIKTRGQQVTLSCSPISGHRSVSWYQQTPGQGLQFLFEYFSETQRNKGNFPGRFSGRQFSNSRSEMNVSTLELGDSALYLCASSLNGQGASTDTQYFGPGTRLTVL.

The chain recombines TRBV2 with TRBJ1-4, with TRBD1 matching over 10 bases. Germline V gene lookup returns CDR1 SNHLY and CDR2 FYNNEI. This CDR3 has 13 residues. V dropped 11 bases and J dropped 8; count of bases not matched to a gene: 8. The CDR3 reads CAGGTGAGEKLFF. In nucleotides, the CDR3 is TGTGCCGGGGGGACAGGGGCGGGAGAAAAACTGTTTTTT.

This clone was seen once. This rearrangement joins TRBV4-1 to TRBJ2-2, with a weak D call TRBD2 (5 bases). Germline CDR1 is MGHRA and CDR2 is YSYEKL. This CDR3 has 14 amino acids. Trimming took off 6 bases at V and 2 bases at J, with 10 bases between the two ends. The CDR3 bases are TGCGCCAGCAGGGAGACGGGAAACACCGGGGAGCTGTTTTTT. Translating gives CASRETGNTGELFF.

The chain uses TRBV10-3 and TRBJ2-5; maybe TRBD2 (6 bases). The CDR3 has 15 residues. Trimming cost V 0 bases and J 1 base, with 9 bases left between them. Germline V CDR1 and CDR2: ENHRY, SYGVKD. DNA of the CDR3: TGTGCCATCAGTGAGTCAGCGGGCGGCCAAGAGACCCAGTACTTC. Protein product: CAISESAGGQETQYF.

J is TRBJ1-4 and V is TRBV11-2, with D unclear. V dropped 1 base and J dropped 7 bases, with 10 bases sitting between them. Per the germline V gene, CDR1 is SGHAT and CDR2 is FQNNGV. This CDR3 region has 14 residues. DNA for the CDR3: TGTGCCAGCAGCTTAGGGACTCTCCCTGAAAAACTGTTTTTT. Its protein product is CASSLGTLPEKLFF.

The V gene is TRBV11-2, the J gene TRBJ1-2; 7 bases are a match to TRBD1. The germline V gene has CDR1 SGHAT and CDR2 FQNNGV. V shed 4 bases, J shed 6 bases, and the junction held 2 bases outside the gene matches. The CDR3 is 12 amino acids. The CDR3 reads CASSSRGDGYTF. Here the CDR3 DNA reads TGTGCCAGCAGCTCCAGGGGGGATGGCTACACCTTC. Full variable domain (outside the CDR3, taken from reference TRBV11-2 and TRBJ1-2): EAGVAQSPRYKIIEKRQSVAFWCNPISGHATLYWYQQILGQGPKLLIQFQNNGVVDDSQLPKDRFSAERLKGVDSTLKIQPAKLEDSAVYLCASSSRGDGYTFGSGTRLTVV.

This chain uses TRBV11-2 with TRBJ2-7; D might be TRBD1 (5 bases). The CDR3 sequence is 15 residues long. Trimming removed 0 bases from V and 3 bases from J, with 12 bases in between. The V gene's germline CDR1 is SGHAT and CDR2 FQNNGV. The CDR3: CASSLEGVRDYEQYF. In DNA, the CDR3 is TGTGCCAGCAGCTTAGAAGGGGTAAGAGACTACGAGCAGTACTTC.

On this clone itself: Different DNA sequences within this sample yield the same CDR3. The CDR3 protein is CSASRGTEAFF. As DNA, the CDR3 is TGCAGTGCCAGCCGGGGTACTGAAGCTTTCTTT. The chain carries TRBV20-1 and TRBJ1-1; D is unclear. CDR1 is DFQATT and CDR2 is SNEGSKA in the germline V gene (reference sequence). The V end lost 6 bases, the J end lost 5 bases, and 10 bases lay between the germline ends. The CDR3 has 11 residues.

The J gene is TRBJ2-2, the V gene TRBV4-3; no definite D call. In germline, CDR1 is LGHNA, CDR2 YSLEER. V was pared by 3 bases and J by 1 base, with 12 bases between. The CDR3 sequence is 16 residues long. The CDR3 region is CASSHINSGNTGELFF. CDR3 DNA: TGCGCCAGCAGCCACATAAACAGTGGGAACACCGGGGAGCTGTTTTTT.

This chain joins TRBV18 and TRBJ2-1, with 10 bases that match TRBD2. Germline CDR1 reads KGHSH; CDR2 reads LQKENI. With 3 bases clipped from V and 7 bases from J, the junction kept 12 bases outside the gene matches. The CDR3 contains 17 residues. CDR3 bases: TGTGCCAGCTCACCCCTGTTTCTAGCGGGAGCGGGGAATGAGCAGTTCTTC. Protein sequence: CASSPLFLAGAGNEQFF.

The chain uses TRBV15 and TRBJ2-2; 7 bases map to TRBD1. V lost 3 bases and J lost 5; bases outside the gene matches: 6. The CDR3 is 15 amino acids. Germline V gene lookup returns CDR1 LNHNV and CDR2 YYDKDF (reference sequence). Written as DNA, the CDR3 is TGTGCCACCAGCAGCGACAGGGTTGGGACCGGGGAGCTGTTTTTT. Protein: CATSSDRVGTGELFF. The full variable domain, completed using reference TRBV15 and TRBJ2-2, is DAMVIQNPRYQVTQFGKPVTLSCSQTLNHNVMYWYQQKSSQAPKLLFHYYDKDFNNEADTPDNFQSRRPNTSFCFLDIRSPGLGDTAMYLCATSSDRVGTGELFFGEGSRLTVL.

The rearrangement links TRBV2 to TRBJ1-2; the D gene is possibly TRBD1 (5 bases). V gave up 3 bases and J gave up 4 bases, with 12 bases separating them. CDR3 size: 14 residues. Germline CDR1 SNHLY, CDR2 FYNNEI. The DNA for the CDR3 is TGTGCCAGCAGTGAGCAGGGACTGATCTATGGCTACACCTTC. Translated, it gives CASSEQGLIYGYTF.

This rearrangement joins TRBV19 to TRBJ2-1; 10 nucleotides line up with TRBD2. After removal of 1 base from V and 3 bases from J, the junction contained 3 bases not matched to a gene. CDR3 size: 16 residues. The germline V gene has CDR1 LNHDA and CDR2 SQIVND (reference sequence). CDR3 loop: CASSIGSSGSYNEQFF. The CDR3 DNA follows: TGTGCCAGTAGTATAGGGTCTAGCGGGAGCTACAATGAGCAGTTCTTC.

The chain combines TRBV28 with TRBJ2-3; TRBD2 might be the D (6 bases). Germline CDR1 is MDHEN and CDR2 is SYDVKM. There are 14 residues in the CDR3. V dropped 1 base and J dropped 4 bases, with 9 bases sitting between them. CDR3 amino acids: CASSLSSVPDTQYF. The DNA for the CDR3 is TGTGCCAGCAGTTTATCTAGCGTGCCAGATACGCAGTATTTT.

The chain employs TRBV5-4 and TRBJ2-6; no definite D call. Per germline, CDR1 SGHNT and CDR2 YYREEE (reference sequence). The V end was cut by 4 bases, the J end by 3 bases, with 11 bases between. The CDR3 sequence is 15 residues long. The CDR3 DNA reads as TGTGCCAGCAGCCCGGCCGAGGTTGGGGCCAACGTCCTGACTTTC. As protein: CASSPAEVGANVLTF.